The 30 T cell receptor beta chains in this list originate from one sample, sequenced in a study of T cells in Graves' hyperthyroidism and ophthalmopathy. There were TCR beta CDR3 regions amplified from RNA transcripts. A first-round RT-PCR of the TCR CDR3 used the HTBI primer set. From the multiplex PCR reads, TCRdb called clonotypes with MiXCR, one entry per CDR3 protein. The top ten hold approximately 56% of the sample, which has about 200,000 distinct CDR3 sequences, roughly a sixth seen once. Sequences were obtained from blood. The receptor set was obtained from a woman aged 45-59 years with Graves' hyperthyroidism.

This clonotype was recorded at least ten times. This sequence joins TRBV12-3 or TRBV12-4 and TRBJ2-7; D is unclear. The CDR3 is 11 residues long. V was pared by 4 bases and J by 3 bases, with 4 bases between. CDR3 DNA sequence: TGTGCCAGCAGTTGGGACTACGAGCAGTACTTC. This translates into CASSWDYEQYF.

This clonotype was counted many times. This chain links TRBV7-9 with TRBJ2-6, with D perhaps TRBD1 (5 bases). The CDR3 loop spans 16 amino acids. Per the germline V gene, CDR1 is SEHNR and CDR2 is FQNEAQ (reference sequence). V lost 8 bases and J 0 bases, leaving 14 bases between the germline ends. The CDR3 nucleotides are TGTGCCAGCCAAAATTGGGGCATCTCTGGGGCCAACGTCCTGACTTTC. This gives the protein CASQNWGISGANVLTF.

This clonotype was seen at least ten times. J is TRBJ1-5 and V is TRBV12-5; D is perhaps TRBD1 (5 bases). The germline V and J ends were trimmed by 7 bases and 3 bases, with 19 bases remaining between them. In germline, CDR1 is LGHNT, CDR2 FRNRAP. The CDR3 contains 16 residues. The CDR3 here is CASAPLIAGLNQPQHF. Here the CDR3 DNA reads TGTGCTAGTGCCCCTCTAATAGCGGGGCTCAATCAGCCCCAGCATTTT.

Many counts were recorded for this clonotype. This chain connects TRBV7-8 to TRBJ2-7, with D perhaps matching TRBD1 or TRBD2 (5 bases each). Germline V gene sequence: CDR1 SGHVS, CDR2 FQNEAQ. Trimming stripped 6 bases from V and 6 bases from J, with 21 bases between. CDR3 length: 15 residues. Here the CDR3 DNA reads TGTGCCAGCAGACCCGAGGGGCAGATGAGACTCGAGCAGTACTTC. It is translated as CASRPEGQMRLEQYF.

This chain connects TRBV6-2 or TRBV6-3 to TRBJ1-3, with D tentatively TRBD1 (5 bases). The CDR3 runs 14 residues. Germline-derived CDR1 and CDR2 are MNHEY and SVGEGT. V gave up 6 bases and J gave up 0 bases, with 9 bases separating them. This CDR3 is CASRPGSSGNTIYF. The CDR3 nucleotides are TGTGCCAGCAGGCCAGGGAGCTCTGGAAACACCATATATTTT.

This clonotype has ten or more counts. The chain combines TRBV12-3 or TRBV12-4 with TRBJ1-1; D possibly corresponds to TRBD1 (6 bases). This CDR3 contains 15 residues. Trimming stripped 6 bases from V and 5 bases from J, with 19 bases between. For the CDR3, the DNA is TGTGCCAGCAGCCAGCCCTCCAGGGGAGGAACTGAAGCTTTCTTT. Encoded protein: CASSQPSRGGTEAFF.

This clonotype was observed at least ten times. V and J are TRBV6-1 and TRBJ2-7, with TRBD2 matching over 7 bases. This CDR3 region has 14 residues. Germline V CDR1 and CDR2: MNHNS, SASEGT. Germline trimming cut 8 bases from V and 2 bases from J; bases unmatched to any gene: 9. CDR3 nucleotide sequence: TGTGCCAGCGGGAGCGGGATTCGAACCTACGAGCAGTACTTC. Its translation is CASGSGIRTYEQYF.

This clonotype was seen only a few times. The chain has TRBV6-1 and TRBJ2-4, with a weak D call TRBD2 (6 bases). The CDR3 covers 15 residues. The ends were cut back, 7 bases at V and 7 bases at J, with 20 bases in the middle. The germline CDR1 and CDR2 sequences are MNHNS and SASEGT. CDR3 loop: CASTPNVGGGNIQYF. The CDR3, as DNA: TGTGCCAGCACCCCGAACGTGGGAGGTGGTAACATTCAGTACTTC.

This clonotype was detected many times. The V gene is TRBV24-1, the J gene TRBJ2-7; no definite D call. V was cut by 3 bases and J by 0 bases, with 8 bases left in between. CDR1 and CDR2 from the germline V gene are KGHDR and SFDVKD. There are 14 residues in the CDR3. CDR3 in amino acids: CATSDGRNSYEQYF. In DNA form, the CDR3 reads TGTGCCACCAGTGATGGGCGGAACTCCTACGAGCAGTACTTC.

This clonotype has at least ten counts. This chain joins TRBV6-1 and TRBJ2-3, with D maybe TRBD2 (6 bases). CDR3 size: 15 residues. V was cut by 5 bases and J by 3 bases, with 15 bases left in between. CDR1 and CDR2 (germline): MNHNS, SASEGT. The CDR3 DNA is TGTGCCAGCAGTTACTTGCGGGAACGTACAGATACGCAGTATTTT. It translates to CASSYLRERTDTQYF.

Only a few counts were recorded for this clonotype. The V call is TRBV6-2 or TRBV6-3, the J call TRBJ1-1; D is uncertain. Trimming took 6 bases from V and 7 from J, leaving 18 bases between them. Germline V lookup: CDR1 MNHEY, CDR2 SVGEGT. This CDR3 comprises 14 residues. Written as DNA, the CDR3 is TGTGCCAGCAGGCTCGTGAGGTATGAGGGTGAAGCTTTCTTT. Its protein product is CASRLVRYEGEAFF.

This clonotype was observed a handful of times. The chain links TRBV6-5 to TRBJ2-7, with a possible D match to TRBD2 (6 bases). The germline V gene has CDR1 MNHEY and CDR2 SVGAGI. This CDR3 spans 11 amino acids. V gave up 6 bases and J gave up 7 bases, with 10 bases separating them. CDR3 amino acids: CASSLAEEQYF. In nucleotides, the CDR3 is TGTGCCAGCAGCTTAGCGGAAGAGCAGTACTTC.

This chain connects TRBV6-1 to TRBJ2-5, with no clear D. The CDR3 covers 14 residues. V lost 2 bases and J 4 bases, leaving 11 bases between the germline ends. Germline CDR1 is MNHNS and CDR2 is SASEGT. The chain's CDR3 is CASSEIGTRETQYF. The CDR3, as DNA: TGTGCCAGCAGTGAAATCGGTACACGAGAGACCCAGTACTTC.

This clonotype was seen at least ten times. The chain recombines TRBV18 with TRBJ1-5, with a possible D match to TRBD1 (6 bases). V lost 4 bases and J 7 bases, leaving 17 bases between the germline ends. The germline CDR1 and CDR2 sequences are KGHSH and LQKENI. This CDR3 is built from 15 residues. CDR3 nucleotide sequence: TGTGCCAGCTCACGCGATGACAGGAGAAACCAGCCCCAGCATTTT. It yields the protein CASSRDDRRNQPQHF.

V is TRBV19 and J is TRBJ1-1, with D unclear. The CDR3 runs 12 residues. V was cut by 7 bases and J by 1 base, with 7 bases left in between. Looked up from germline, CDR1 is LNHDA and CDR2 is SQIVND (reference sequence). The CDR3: CASNRWNTEAFF. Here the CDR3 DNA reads TGTGCCAGTAACCGATGGAACACTGAAGCTTTCTTT. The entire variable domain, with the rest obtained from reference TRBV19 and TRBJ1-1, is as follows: DGGITQSPKYLFRKEGQNVTLSCEQNLNHDAMYWYRQDPGQGLRLIYYSQIVNDFQKGDIAEGYSVSREKKESFPLTVTSAQKNPTAFYLCASNRWNTEAFFGQGTRLTVV.

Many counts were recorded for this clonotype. The CDR3 DNA reads as TGTGCCAGCAGTAATAGCGGGAGCTCCTACGAGCAGTACTTC. Translating gives CASSNSGSSYEQYF. The chain combines TRBV27 with TRBJ2-7, with 9 bases matching TRBD2. Germline V gene sequence: CDR1 MNHEY, CDR2 SMNVEV (reference sequence). Trimming at V came to 5 bases and at J to 0 bases, leaving 2 bases not matched to a gene. The CDR3 is 14 amino acids.

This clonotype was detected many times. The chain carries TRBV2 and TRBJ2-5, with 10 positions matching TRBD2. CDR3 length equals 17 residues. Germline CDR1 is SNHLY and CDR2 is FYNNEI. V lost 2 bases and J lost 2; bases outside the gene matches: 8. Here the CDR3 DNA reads TGTGCCAGCAGTGAAACCCCGGGACTAGCGTTTCAAGAGACCCAGTACTTC. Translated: CASSETPGLAFQETQYF. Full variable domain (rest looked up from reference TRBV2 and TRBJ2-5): EPEVTQTPSHQVTQMGQEVILRCVPISNHLYFYWYRQILGQKVEFLVSFYNNEISEKSEIFDDQFSVERPDGSNFTLKIRSTKLEDSAMYFCASSETPGLAFQETQYFGPGTRLLVL.

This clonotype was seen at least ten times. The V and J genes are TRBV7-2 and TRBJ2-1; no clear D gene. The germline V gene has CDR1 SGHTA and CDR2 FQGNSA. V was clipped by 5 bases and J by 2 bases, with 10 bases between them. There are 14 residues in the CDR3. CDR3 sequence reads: CASSPDLPYNEQFF. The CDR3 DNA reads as TGTGCCAGCAGCCCCGACTTACCCTACAATGAGCAGTTCTTC.

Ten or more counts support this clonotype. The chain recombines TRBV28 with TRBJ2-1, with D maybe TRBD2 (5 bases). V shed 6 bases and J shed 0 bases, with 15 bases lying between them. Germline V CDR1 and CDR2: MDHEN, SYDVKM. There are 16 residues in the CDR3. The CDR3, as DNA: TGTGCCAGCAGCCATTCAGCGGTTAGCTCCTACAATGAGCAGTTCTTC. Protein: CASSHSAVSSYNEQFF.

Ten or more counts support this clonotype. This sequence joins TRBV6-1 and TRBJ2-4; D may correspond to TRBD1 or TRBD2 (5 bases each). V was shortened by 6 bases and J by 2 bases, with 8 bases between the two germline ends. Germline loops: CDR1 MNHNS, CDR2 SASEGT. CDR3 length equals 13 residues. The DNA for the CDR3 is TGTGCCAGCAGCTCGGGACCCAAAAACATTCAGTACTTC. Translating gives CASSSGPKNIQYF.

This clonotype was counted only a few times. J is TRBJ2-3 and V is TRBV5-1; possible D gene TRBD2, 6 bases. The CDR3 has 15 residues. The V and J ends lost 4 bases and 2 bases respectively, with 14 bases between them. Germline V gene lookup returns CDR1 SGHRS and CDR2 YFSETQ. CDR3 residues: CASSRLAEVTDTQYF. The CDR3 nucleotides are TGCGCCAGCAGCCGGTTAGCGGAAGTCACAGATACGCAGTATTTT.

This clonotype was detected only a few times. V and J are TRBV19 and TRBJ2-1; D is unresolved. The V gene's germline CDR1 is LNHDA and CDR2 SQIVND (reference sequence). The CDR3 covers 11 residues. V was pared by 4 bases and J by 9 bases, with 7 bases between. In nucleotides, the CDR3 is TGTGCCAGTAGTACGTATGGTGAGCAGTTCTTC. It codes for CASSTYGEQFF.

The CDR3 protein is CASSSDRGLIDEQFF. The CDR3 coding sequence is TGTGCCAGCAGCTCCGACAGGGGGCTGATCGATGAGCAGTTCTTC. The chain recombines TRBV7-9 with TRBJ2-1; 10 nucleotides line up with TRBD1. The J segment lost 8 bases and the V segment lost 4 bases, leaving 8 bases of the junction unmatched. CDR1 and CDR2 (germline): SEHNR, FQNEAQ (reference sequence). This CDR3 contains 15 residues. The full variable domain, completed using reference TRBV7-9 and TRBJ2-1, is DTGVSQNPRHKITKRGQNVTFRCDPISEHNRLYWYRQTLGQGPEFLTYFQNEAQLEKSRLLSDRFSAERPKGSFSTLEIQRTEQGDSAMYLCASSSDRGLIDEQFFGPGTRLTVL.

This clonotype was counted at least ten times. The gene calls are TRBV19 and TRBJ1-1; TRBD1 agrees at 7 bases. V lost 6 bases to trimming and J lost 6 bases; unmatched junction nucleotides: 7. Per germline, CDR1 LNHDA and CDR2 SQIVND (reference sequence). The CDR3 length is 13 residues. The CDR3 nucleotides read TGTGCCAGTAGGGTGACAGGGTCGGCTGAAGCTTTCTTT. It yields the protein CASRVTGSAEAFF.

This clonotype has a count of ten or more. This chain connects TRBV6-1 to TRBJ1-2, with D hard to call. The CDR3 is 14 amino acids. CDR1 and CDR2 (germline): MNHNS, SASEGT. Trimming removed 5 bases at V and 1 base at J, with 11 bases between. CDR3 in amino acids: CASSRLSRNYGYTF. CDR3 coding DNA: TGTGCCAGCAGTCGACTGAGCCGTAACTATGGCTACACCTTC.

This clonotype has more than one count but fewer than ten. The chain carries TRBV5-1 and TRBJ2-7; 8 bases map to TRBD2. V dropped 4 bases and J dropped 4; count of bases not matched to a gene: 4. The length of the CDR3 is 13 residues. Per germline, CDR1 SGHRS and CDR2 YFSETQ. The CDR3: CASSPGLDYEQYF. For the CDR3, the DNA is TGCGCCAGCAGCCCGGGACTAGATTACGAGCAGTACTTC.

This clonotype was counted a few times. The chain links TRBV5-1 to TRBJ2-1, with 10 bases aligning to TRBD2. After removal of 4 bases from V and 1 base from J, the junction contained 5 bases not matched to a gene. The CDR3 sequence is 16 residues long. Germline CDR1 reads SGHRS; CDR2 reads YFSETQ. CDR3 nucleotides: TGCGCCAGCAGCCAGGGACTAGCGCCTTCCTACAATGAGCAGTTCTTC. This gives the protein CASSQGLAPSYNEQFF.

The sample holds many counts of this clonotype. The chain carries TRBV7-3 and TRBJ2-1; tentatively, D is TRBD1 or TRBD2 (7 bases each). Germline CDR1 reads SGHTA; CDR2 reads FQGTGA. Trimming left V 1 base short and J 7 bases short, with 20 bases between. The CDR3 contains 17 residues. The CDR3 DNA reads TGTGCCAGCAGCTTAAACCCGCGTCGGCAGGGGGGGAATGAGCAGTTCTTC. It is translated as CASSLNPRRQGGNEQFF.

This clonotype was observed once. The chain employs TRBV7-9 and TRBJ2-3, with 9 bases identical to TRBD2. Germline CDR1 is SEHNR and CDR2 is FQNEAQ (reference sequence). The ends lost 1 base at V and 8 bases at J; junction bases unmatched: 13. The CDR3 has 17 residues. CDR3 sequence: CASSLDKASGNHGTQYF. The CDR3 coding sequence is TGTGCCAGCAGCTTAGACAAGGCTAGCGGGAACCACGGTACGCAGTATTTT.

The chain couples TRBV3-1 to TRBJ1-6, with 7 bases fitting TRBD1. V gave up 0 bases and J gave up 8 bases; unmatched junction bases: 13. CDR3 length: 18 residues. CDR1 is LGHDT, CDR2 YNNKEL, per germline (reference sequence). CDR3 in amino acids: CASSQDRTGPRGYSPLHF. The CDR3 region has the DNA TGTGCCAGCAGCCAAGATCGGACAGGCCCCCGGGGGTATTCACCCCTCCACTTT.